What follows are 27 T cell receptor beta chains derived from one specimen sequenced in a study of T cells in Graves' hyperthyroidism and ophthalmopathy. The investigators amplified TCR beta CDR3 regions from RNA transcripts. First-round RT-PCR with HTBI primers amplified the TCR CDR3 region. A single record per CDR3 protein comes from TCRdb applying MiXCR to the multiplex PCR reads. The repertoire consists of 600,000 or so distinct CDR3 sequences, with 15% to 20% occurring once and the leading ten covering approximately 3.9%. Sample: blood. These receptors were obtained from a woman under 40 with Graves' hyperthyroidism.

This clonotype appeared many times. This chain links TRBV29-1 with TRBJ2-7; the D is unclear. The germline V gene encodes CDR1 SQVTM and CDR2 ANQGSEA. This CDR3 contains 12 residues. V was pared by 7 bases and J by 2 bases, with 12 bases between. The CDR3 region is CSAHVWPYEQYF. Here the CDR3 DNA reads TGCAGCGCTCATGTGTGGCCCTACGAGCAGTACTTC.

The sample holds many counts of this clonotype. This chain uses TRBV6-1 with TRBJ2-5; TRBD2 aligns across 9 bases. Germline values: CDR1 MNHNS, CDR2 SASEGT. The CDR3 totals 14 residues. The V gene end was trimmed by 8 bases and the J gene end by 5 bases; junction bases not matched to a gene: 9. DNA for the CDR3: TGTGCCAGCGGACTAGCGCCGATTTGGGAGACCCAGTACTTC. It yields the protein CASGLAPIWETQYF.

This clonotype occurred many times. This chain uses TRBV28 with TRBJ1-2; D call uncertain. The CDR3 runs 13 residues. Germline values: CDR1 MDHEN, CDR2 SYDVKM. The V and J ends lost 3 bases and 2 bases respectively, with 7 bases between them. The CDR3 DNA reads TGTGCCAGCAGTTTGGCGGGAAACTATGGCTACACCTTC. Translation gives CASSLAGNYGYTF.

In its sample, this clonotype was seen a few times. The gene calls are TRBV20-1 and TRBJ2-7, with TRBD2 as a possible D gene (5 bases). The CDR3 sequence is 15 residues long. Germline lookup yields CDR1 DFQATT and CDR2 SNEGSKA (reference sequence). The V and J ends lost 0 bases and 6 bases respectively, with 18 bases between them. The CDR3 loop is CSAREWSGREFEQYF. The CDR3 DNA follows: TGCAGTGCTAGAGAATGGAGCGGACGAGAGTTCGAGCAGTACTTC.

This clonotype was counted ten times or more. This chain links TRBV24-1 with TRBJ2-7; weak D call: TRBD1 (6 bases). The V and J ends lost 8 bases and 2 bases respectively, with 12 bases between them. There are 13 residues in the CDR3. Per the germline V gene, CDR1 is KGHDR and CDR2 is SFDVKD. DNA of the CDR3: TGTGCCACCACTAGGACAGAGACCTACGAGCAGTACTTC. Its protein is CATTRTETYEQYF.

In its sample, this clonotype was seen a few times. The chain joins TRBV9 to TRBJ2-3, with D maybe TRBD1 (6 bases). The V gene lost 2 bases and the J gene lost 3 bases, with 10 bases spanning the gap. CDR1 and CDR2 from the germline V gene are SGDLS and YYNGEE. CDR3 length: 14 residues. The CDR3 protein is CASSVYQGTDTQYF. CDR3 sequence (DNA): TGTGCCAGCAGCGTTTACCAGGGGACAGATACGCAGTATTTT.

This clonotype occurred a few times. This chain uses TRBV11-2 with TRBJ1-1; the D gene is possibly TRBD1 (5 bases). The ends were cut back, 5 bases at V and 7 bases at J, with 11 bases in the middle. The germline gives CDR1 SGHAT, CDR2 FQNNGV. The CDR3 extends over 12 amino acids. CDR3 loop: CASSQTEIEAFF. The CDR3 DNA sequence: TGTGCCAGCAGCCAGACAGAGATTGAAGCTTTCTTT.

This clonotype has at least ten counts. The chain recombines TRBV7-9 with TRBJ2-7; weak D call: TRBD2 (6 bases). Trimming shortened V by 6 bases and J by 3 bases, and 12 bases separated the two germline ends. The germline V gene has CDR1 SEHNR and CDR2 FQNEAQ (reference sequence). This CDR3 contains 13 residues. The CDR3 reads CASRPGTYYEQYF. The CDR3 region has the DNA TGTGCCAGCAGACCCGGGACTTACTACGAGCAGTACTTC.

This clonotype was observed at least ten times. V gene TRBV18 combines with J gene TRBJ1-5; tentatively, D is TRBD1 (5 bases). The V end was cut by 7 bases, the J end by 4 bases, with 11 bases between. CDR3 length: 13 amino acids. CDR1 and CDR2 from the germline V gene are KGHSH and LQKENI. The CDR3 bases are TGTGCCAGCTGTCCGGGGGTAAATCAGCCCCAGCATTTT. Amino acids: CASCPGVNQPQHF.

There are a few counts of this clonotype. The chain joins TRBV20-1 to TRBJ2-6, with TRBD2 matching 7 bases. CDR1 is DFQATT, CDR2 SNEGSKA, per germline (reference sequence). The CDR3 is 15 residues long. The ends lost 4 bases at V and 2 bases at J; junction bases unmatched: 5. The CDR3 bases are TGCAGTGCTAATCGGGAGGTGGCTGGGGCCAACGTCCTGACTTTC. Translating it yields CSANREVAGANVLTF.

This chain links TRBV6-1 with TRBJ2-7, with D unresolved. Trimming pared 10 bases from V and 0 bases from J, leaving 16 bases between. The germline V gene encodes CDR1 MNHNS and CDR2 SASEGT. CDR3 length: 14 amino acids. CDR3 sequence reads: CATSVGLYSYEQYF. The DNA for the CDR3 is TGTGCCACCTCCGTGGGGTTATACTCCTACGAGCAGTACTTC.

This clonotype has just a few counts. This chain uses TRBV7-2 with TRBJ2-2; 9 nucleotides match TRBD1. The ends lost 5 bases at V and 5 bases at J; junction bases unmatched: 6. Germline CDR1 SGHTA, CDR2 FQGNSA. The CDR3 sequence is 15 residues long. The CDR3, as DNA: TGTGCCAGCAGCATGGGACAGGGAGGAACCGGGGAGCTGTTTTTT. Translating it yields CASSMGQGGTGELFF.

This clonotype was recorded at least ten times. This sequence joins TRBV5-1 and TRBJ2-2; D is uncertain. V was shortened by 0 bases and J by 7 bases, with 10 bases between the two germline ends. This CDR3 contains 14 residues. Germline assignment: CDR1 SGHRS and CDR2 YFSETQ. This chain's CDR3 is CASSLEYFGGELFF. The DNA for the CDR3 is TGCGCCAGCAGCTTGGAGTATTTTGGCGGGGAGCTGTTTTTT.

This clonotype was seen ten or more times. This chain connects TRBV29-1 to TRBJ2-7; 7 bases agree with TRBD1. V was pared by 6 bases and J by 0 bases, with 11 bases of the junction left unmatched. Looked up from germline, CDR1 is SQVTM and CDR2 is ANQGSEA. This CDR3 has 15 amino acids. The CDR3: CSVDLRDSDSYEQYF. The DNA of the CDR3 is TGCAGCGTCGATCTCCGGGACAGCGACTCCTACGAGCAGTACTTC.

This clonotype was detected many times. This chain connects TRBV20-1 to TRBJ1-2; D uncertain. The CDR3 has 13 residues. Germline V gene lookup returns CDR1 DFQATT and CDR2 SNEGSKA (reference sequence). Between the trimmed V and J ends, which lost 3 bases and 2 bases, there was a span of 10 bases. The CDR3 sequence: CSARDGPNYGYTF. DNA for the CDR3: TGCAGTGCTAGGGACGGGCCAAACTATGGCTACACCTTC.

This clonotype has a handful of counts. The rearrangement joins TRBV7-9 to TRBJ2-1; 9 nucleotides match TRBD2. This CDR3 has 17 amino acids. The V segment lost 6 bases and the J segment 5 bases; nucleotides outside the gene matches: 14. Germline V gives CDR1 SEHNR, CDR2 FQNEAQ (reference sequence). The CDR3 here is CASSPSTLAGINNEQFF. As DNA, the CDR3 is TGTGCCAGCAGTCCCAGTACCCTAGCGGGAATAAACAATGAGCAGTTCTTC.

At least ten counts were recorded for this clonotype. The V gene is TRBV28, the J gene TRBJ2-7; D perhaps matches TRBD2 (6 bases). V gave up 6 bases and J gave up 7 bases, with 19 bases separating them. This CDR3 comprises 14 residues. CDR1 and CDR2 from the germline V gene are MDHEN and SYDVKM. The CDR3 region has the DNA TGTGCCAGCAGCCCGGGGGACCGCTACGATGAGCAGTACTTC. Amino acid sequence: CASSPGDRYDEQYF.

This clonotype was detected many times. The V and J genes are TRBV28 and TRBJ2-2, with D tentatively TRBD1 (6 bases). Per germline, CDR1 MDHEN and CDR2 SYDVKM. V was cut by 6 bases and J by 0 bases, with 11 bases left in between. The CDR3 totals 15 residues. The CDR3 protein is CASSLGTSNTGELFF. CDR3 DNA: TGTGCCAGCAGCCTCGGGACATCGAACACCGGGGAGCTGTTTTTT. The variable domain in full, with the rest retrieved from reference TRBV28 and TRBJ2-2, is DVKVTQSSRYLVKRTGEKVFLECVQDMDHENMFWYRQDPGLGLRLIYFSYDVKMKEKGDIPEGYSVSREKKERFSLILESASTNQTSMYLCASSLGTSNTGELFFGEGSRLTVL.

The table lists this clonotype with many counts. This chain uses TRBV20-1 with TRBJ2-7; TRBD2 agrees at 10 bases. Germline trimming cut 3 bases from V and 3 bases from J; bases unmatched to any gene: 5. CDR3 length: 14 residues. Germline CDR1 DFQATT, CDR2 SNEGSKA (reference sequence). The CDR3 bases are TGCAGTGCTAGGAGGCTAGCGGGAGTCTACGAGCAGTACTTC. Encoded protein: CSARRLAGVYEQYF.

This clonotype was picked up a small number of times. V is TRBV6-1 and J is TRBJ2-7; tentatively, D is TRBD2 (6 bases). Germline V lookup: CDR1 MNHNS, CDR2 SASEGT. The V gene lost 2 bases and the J gene lost 4 bases, with 21 bases spanning the gap. The CDR3 extends over 17 amino acids. Here the CDR3 reads CASSEKFGLTGKYEQYF. DNA for the CDR3: TGTGCCAGCAGTGAAAAATTCGGACTAACGGGAAAATACGAGCAGTACTTC.

The chain joins TRBV7-3 to TRBJ1-6; the D is unclear. This CDR3 is 14 amino acids long. V was pared by 2 bases and J by 8 bases, with 10 bases between. CDR1 SGHTA and CDR2 FQGTGA come from the germline V gene. The CDR3 coding sequence is TGTGCCAGCAGCTTAGGGGTATCCGATTCACCCCTCCACTTT. This encodes CASSLGVSDSPLHF.

The chain links TRBV24-1 to TRBJ2-2, with TRBD1 matching over 9 bases. V gave up 4 bases and J gave up 7 bases; unmatched junction bases: 9. The CDR3 has 16 residues. Germline V gene data show CDR1 as KGHDR and CDR2 as SFDVKD. This CDR3 reads CATSDTGQGRGGELFF. Written as DNA, the CDR3 is TGTGCCACCAGTGACACCGGACAGGGGCGGGGCGGGGAGCTGTTTTTT.

The rearrangement joins TRBV7-2 to TRBJ1-5, with a possible D match to TRBD1 (6 bases). V was pared by 5 bases and J by 2 bases, with 16 bases between. The CDR3 loop spans 16 amino acids. Germline CDR1 reads SGHTA; CDR2 reads FQGNSA. For the CDR3, the DNA is TGTGCCAGCAGCCCATTCCTAACAGGGCGCAATCAGCCCCAGCATTTT. Encoded protein: CASSPFLTGRNQPQHF.

There are a few counts of this clonotype. The chain employs TRBV20-1 and TRBJ1-3; D remains unclear. The germline V gene has CDR1 DFQATT and CDR2 SNEGSKA (reference sequence). Trimming took 1 base from V and 11 from J, leaving 12 bases between them. This CDR3 has 12 residues. This CDR3 is CSARGEYNSIYF. CDR3 nucleotide sequence: TGCAGTGCTAGAGGGGAGTACAACTCCATATATTTT.

There are many counts of this clonotype. V and J are TRBV6-2 or TRBV6-3 and TRBJ1-5; no firm D call. V gave up 6 bases and J gave up 0 bases, with 12 bases separating them. CDR1 and CDR2 from the germline V gene are MNHEY and SVGEGT. CDR3 length: 15 amino acids. CDR3 region: CASRPPGFSNQPQHF. In DNA form, the CDR3 reads TGTGCCAGCAGACCTCCCGGGTTTAGCAATCAGCCCCAGCATTTT.

This chain connects TRBV20-1 to TRBJ2-3; 7 nucleotides line up with TRBD2. The CDR3 is made up of 15 amino acids. Germline CDR1 DFQATT, CDR2 SNEGSKA (reference sequence). With 4 bases clipped from V and 5 bases from J, the junction kept 12 bases outside the gene matches. CDR3 in amino acids: CSAIGSAGVGDTQYF. In DNA, the CDR3 is TGCAGTGCTATAGGATCGGCGGGAGTAGGAGATACGCAGTATTTT.

Ten or more counts support this clonotype. The rearrangement uses TRBV6-1 and TRBJ2-5; 8 bases are a match to TRBD2. Germline lookup yields CDR1 MNHNS and CDR2 SASEGT. Trimming cost V 7 bases and J 1 base; bases outside gene matches: 8. The CDR3 spans 15 residues. The CDR3: CASKVAGSSQETQYF. CDR3 nucleotides: TGTGCCAGCAAAGTAGCGGGGAGTTCCCAAGAGACCCAGTACTTC.